One and the same sample provided the 22 T cell receptor beta chains below, sequenced in a study of cytomegalovirus exposure and HLA in healthy donors. The PCR made use of 60 Vbeta and 13 Jbeta primers. The protocol was immunoSEQ multiplex PCR, while the TCRdb copy is restricted to in-frame clones and leaves out a portion. The sample has around 110,000 clones; roughly four fifths are singletons. Source material: PBMCs. The receptors stem from a woman between 50 and 59 years old in good health and CMV-seropositive.

This clone was counted only a few times. V is TRBV30 and J is TRBJ2-1, with D possibly matching TRBD1 (5 bases). Germline CDR1 and CDR2: GTSNPN and SVGIG (reference sequence). The CDR3 has 13 residues. V lost 0 bases and J 9 bases, leaving 12 bases between the germline ends. CDR3 sequence reads: CAWSVLGQGEQFF. Written as DNA, the CDR3 is TGTGCCTGGAGTGTATTGGGCCAGGGTGAGCAGTTCTTC. Variable domain in full (rest from reference TRBV30 and TRBJ2-1): SQTIHQWPATLVQPVGSPLSLECTVEGTSNPNLYWYRQAAGRGLQLLFYSVGIGQISSEVPQNLSASRPQDRQFILSSKKLLLSDSGFYLCAWSVLGQGEQFFGPGTRLTVL.

This clone was recorded once. This rearrangement joins TRBV4-1 to TRBJ1-6, with D maybe TRBD1 (6 bases). Germline V gives CDR1 MGHRA, CDR2 YSYEKL. The ends were cut back, 4 bases at V and 4 bases at J, with 14 bases in the middle. This CDR3 is 16 amino acids long. CDR3 nucleotides: TGCGCCAGCAGCCTAATCGGGACACTTTATAATTCACCCCTCCACTTT. Translated: CASSLIGTLYNSPLHF.

V and J are TRBV14 and TRBJ1-2, with D perhaps TRBD1 (6 bases). Trimming stripped 4 bases from V and 3 bases from J, with 21 bases between. Germline CDR1 SGHDN, CDR2 FVKESK. CDR3 length equals 17 residues. The DNA of the CDR3 is TGTGCCAGCAGCCTCCGAGAGGGACACCTGGGATACTATGGCTACACCTTC. Protein sequence: CASSLREGHLGYYGYTF.

The chain combines TRBV15 with TRBJ2-1, with a possible D match to TRBD1 (5 bases). CDR1 and CDR2 (germline): LNHNV, YYDKDF (reference sequence). This CDR3 is 14 amino acids long. Trimming took 5 bases from V and 1 from J, leaving 9 bases between them. CDR3 DNA sequence: TGTGCCACCAGCCAGGGAAGTTCCTACAATGAGCAGTTCTTC. Translating it yields CATSQGSSYNEQFF.

The chain couples TRBV7-2 to TRBJ2-5, with a possible D match to TRBD2 (6 bases). The CDR3 extends over 15 amino acids. Germline values: CDR1 SGHTA, CDR2 FQGNSA. V lost 2 bases, J lost 7 bases, and 17 bases lay in between. The CDR3: CASSLLGGAGGTQYF. CDR3 coding DNA: TGTGCCAGCAGCTTACTCGGCGGGGCTGGGGGGACCCAGTACTTC.

V gene TRBV7-2 combines with J gene TRBJ1-1; 8 bases are shared with TRBD1. The V gene's germline CDR1 is SGHTA and CDR2 FQGNSA. With V trimmed by 6 bases and J by 4 bases, 7 bases remained unmatched. This CDR3 is 14 amino acids long. CDR3 sequence: CASRQGAVGTEAFF. The CDR3 nucleotides are TGTGCCAGCAGGCAGGGGGCCGTCGGCACTGAAGCTTTCTTT.

V gene TRBV6-1 combines with J gene TRBJ1-5; the match to TRBD1 covers 8 bases. Trimming took 7 bases from V and 2 from J; bases not matched to a gene: 7. Germline V gene data show CDR1 as MNHNS and CDR2 as SASEGT. The CDR3 length is 15 residues. CDR3 nucleotide sequence: TGTGCCAGCACCATTGGGACAGGCGGCAATCAGCCCCAGCATTTT. The encoded protein is CASTIGTGGNQPQHF.

This sequence joins TRBV9 and TRBJ1-6; no clear D. With 0 bases removed from V and 6 bases from J, the gap between germline ends came to 10 bases. The germline V gene encodes CDR1 SGDLS and CDR2 YYNGEE. This CDR3 has 15 amino acids. The CDR3 DNA follows: TGTGCCAGCAGCGTAGGGCCCCAGTTTAATTCACCCCTCCACTTT. Its translation is CASSVGPQFNSPLHF.

This rearrangement joins TRBV15 to TRBJ1-2; the D is unclear. The CDR3 is 16 amino acids. The germline V gene has CDR1 LNHNV and CDR2 YYDKDF (reference sequence). The V end lost 0 bases, the J end lost 7 bases, and 18 bases lay between the germline ends. For the CDR3, the DNA is TGTGCCACCAGCAGAGATCTGGGTCGCCGGCGGAGTGGCTACACCTTC. This translates into CATSRDLGRRRSGYTF. Full variable domain (rest looked up from reference TRBV15 and TRBJ1-2): DAMVIQNPRYQVTQFGKPVTLSCSQTLNHNVMYWYQQKSSQAPKLLFHYYDKDFNNEADTPDNFQSRRPNTSFCFLDIRSPGLGDTAMYLCATSRDLGRRRSGYTFGSGTRLTVV.

The chain recombines TRBV2 with TRBJ2-1; 11 bases are a match to TRBD2. V shed 6 bases, J shed 4 bases, and the junction held 5 bases outside the gene matches. CDR3 size: 15 residues. Germline loops: CDR1 SNHLY, CDR2 FYNNEI. The CDR3 here is CASSEGTSGYNEQFF. In nucleotides, the CDR3 is TGTGCCAGCAGCGAGGGGACTAGCGGATACAATGAGCAGTTCTTC.

This chain uses TRBV6-6 with TRBJ2-1; D is possibly TRBD2 (5 bases). The length of the CDR3 is 13 residues. V lost 0 bases, J lost 9 bases, and 9 bases lay in between. Looked up from germline, CDR1 is MNHNY and CDR2 is SVGAGI (reference sequence). The CDR3 region is CASSYSSGSEQFF. For the CDR3, the DNA is TGTGCCAGCAGTTACTCGTCGGGGAGTGAGCAGTTCTTC.

J is TRBJ1-5 and V is TRBV5-5; D call uncertain. The CDR3 contains 15 residues. V was cut by 3 bases and J by 0 bases, with 10 bases left in between. From germline, CDR1 is SGHKS and CDR2 YYEKEE (reference sequence). In DNA form, the CDR3 reads TGTGCCAGCAGCTCACAGTTGTATAGCAATCAGCCCCAGCATTTT. Translated, it gives CASSSQLYSNQPQHF.

V gene TRBV9 combines with J gene TRBJ2-1; 7 bases map to TRBD1. This CDR3 contains 16 residues. V dropped 0 bases and J dropped 7; count of bases not matched to a gene: 10. CDR1 is SGDLS and CDR2 is YYNGEE in the germline V gene. CDR3 DNA: TGTGCCAGCAGCGTAGGACAGGGCCTACCTCGGAATGAGCAGTTCTTC. Its protein product is CASSVGQGLPRNEQFF.

The chain couples TRBV28 to TRBJ2-5, with TRBD1 as a possible D gene (6 bases). The DNA end is more similar to TRBJ2-7, so the J call may be wrong. The CDR3 is 13 amino acids. Germline CDR1 and CDR2: MDHEN and SYDVKM. CDR3 sequence: CASRRVGGYEQYF. CDR3 DNA: TGTGCCAGCAGGCGGGTAGGGGGCTACGAGCAGTACTTC.

The V call is TRBV6-4, the J call TRBJ1-4, with TRBD1 as a possible D gene (5 bases). The germline CDR1 and CDR2 sequences are MRHNA and SNTAGT. This CDR3 region has 16 residues. The germline V and J ends were trimmed by 4 bases and 8 bases, with 20 bases remaining between them. For the CDR3, the DNA is TGTGCCAGCAGTGTTGGAAATCCGCGGGGGGGGGAAAAACTGTTTTTT. Translating gives CASSVGNPRGGEKLFF.

The V and J genes are TRBV19 and TRBJ2-5; weak D call: TRBD2 (6 bases). Trimming left V 4 bases short and J 9 bases short, with 9 bases between. CDR1 is LNHDA, CDR2 SQIVND, per germline (reference sequence). The CDR3 has 11 residues. The CDR3 sequence: CASSTGEAQYF. CDR3 bases: TGTGCCAGTAGTACGGGGGAGGCCCAGTACTTC. Using reference TRBV19 and TRBJ2-5 for the parts outside the CDR3, the full variable domain is DGGITQSPKYLFRKEGQNVTLSCEQNLNHDAMYWYRQDPGQGLRLIYYSQIVNDFQKGDIAEGYSVSREKKESFPLTVTSAQKNPTAFYLCASSTGEAQYFGPGTRLLVL.

The genes are TRBV10-3 and TRBJ1-2; TRBD1 is a possible D gene (5 bases). Germline values: CDR1 ENHRY, CDR2 SYGVKD. The V end lost 5 bases, the J end lost 2 bases, and 27 bases lay between the germline ends. The CDR3 runs to 19 residues. In nucleotides, the CDR3 is TGTGCCATCAGTCCCCTCGGGGTAGGGAGGGGCGACAAAAACTATGGCTACACCTTC. Amino acid sequence: CAISPLGVGRGDKNYGYTF.

The chain couples TRBV18 to TRBJ2-7; D may be TRBD1 (6 bases). V was pared by 2 bases and J by 3 bases, with 20 bases between. This CDR3 spans 17 amino acids. The germline CDR1 and CDR2 sequences are KGHSH and LQKENI. As DNA, the CDR3 is TGTGCCAGCTCACCAGCGACAGGATCTAATTTCCTCTACGAGCAGTACTTC. Its translation: CASSPATGSNFLYEQYF. The whole variable domain, remainder taken from reference TRBV18 and TRBJ2-7, is NAGVMQNPRHLVRRRGQEARLRCSPMKGHSHVYWYRQLPEEGLKFMVYLQKENIIDESGMPKERFSAEFPKEGPSILRIQQVVRGDSAAYFCASSPATGSNFLYEQYFGPGTRLTVT.

This clone was observed a few times. The chain has TRBV7-3 and TRBJ2-5, with D perhaps TRBD1 (5 bases). The J call may be wrong; the DNA end is better matched by TRBJ2-7. This CDR3 is built from 13 residues. From germline, CDR1 is SGHTA and CDR2 FQGTGA. CDR3 DNA: TGTGCCAGCAGCCCCTCAGGGTCCTACGAGCAGTACTTC. Translation gives CASSPSGSYEQYF.

This clone was counted between two and nine times. V usage is TRBV5-5 and J usage is TRBJ2-2, with D possibly TRBD2 on 6 matching bases. V gave up 3 bases and J gave up 4 bases, with 7 bases separating them. The CDR3 has 13 residues. In germline, CDR1 is SGHKS, CDR2 YYEKEE (reference sequence). This CDR3 reads CASSSGLTGELFF. CDR3 DNA sequence: TGTGCCAGCAGCTCGGGACTCACCGGGGAGCTGTTTTTT. The whole variable domain, remainder taken from reference TRBV5-5 and TRBJ2-2, is DAGVTQSPTHLIKTRGQQVTLRCSPISGHKSVSWYQQVLGQGPQFIFQYYEKEERGRGNFPDRFSARQFPNYSSELNVNALLLGDSALYLCASSSGLTGELFFGEGSRLTVL.

The V gene is TRBV4-2, the J gene TRBJ2-2; 7 positions match TRBD1. After removal of 3 bases from V and 4 bases from J, the junction contained 8 bases not matched to a gene. The CDR3 sequence is 16 residues long. The germline CDR1 and CDR2 sequences are LGHNA and YNFKEQ. This CDR3 reads CASSQDQTGSTGELFF. CDR3 coding DNA: TGTGCCAGCAGCCAGGATCAGACAGGGAGCACCGGGGAGCTGTTTTTT.

The rearrangement uses TRBV29-1 and TRBJ2-1; the match to TRBD2 covers 15 bases. The CDR3 contains 19 residues. Trimming cost V 6 bases and J 9 bases; bases outside gene matches: 21. The germline gives CDR1 SQVTM, CDR2 ANQGSEA. The CDR3 bases are TGCAGCGTCCAAATTCTACGCGGACTAGCGGGGGGGCAAGCGGGTGAGCAGTTCTTC. As protein: CSVQILRGLAGGQAGEQFF.